This paragraph covers one TCR beta chain sequence. The antigen is unknown. TCRdb's copy holds only in-frame clones and misses some; the assay was immunoSEQ multiplex PCR. Of around 50,000 clones listed, 75% to 90% are singletons. Time point in this sample: baseline, week 1 (first vaccination visit). Specified treatment: pre-vaccination baseline after standard-of-care therapy. This record comes from a study of a mutant IDH1 vaccine in newly diagnosed glioma. About the research overall: Patients had received radiotherapy, temozolomide, or both previously, most receiving both.

CDR1 and CDR2 (germline): DFQATT, SNEGSKA (reference sequence). V lost 5 bases, J lost 9 bases, and 11 bases lay in between. The CDR3 extends over 11 amino acids. Study-wide results and caveats: Apparently unrelated to pseudoprogression were changes in the top peripheral T cell clonotypes.

The chain employs TRBV20-1 and TRBJ2-1; maybe TRBD2 (6 bases). Sequencing used PBMCs, obtained from a glioma patient treated with radiotherapy, temozolomide or both. The clonotype originates from a man in his forties or fifties with glioma. The CDR3 DNA reads TGCAGTGCTCACGGGACTCTTGAGCAGTTCTTC. This sequence encodes CSAHGTLEQFF.